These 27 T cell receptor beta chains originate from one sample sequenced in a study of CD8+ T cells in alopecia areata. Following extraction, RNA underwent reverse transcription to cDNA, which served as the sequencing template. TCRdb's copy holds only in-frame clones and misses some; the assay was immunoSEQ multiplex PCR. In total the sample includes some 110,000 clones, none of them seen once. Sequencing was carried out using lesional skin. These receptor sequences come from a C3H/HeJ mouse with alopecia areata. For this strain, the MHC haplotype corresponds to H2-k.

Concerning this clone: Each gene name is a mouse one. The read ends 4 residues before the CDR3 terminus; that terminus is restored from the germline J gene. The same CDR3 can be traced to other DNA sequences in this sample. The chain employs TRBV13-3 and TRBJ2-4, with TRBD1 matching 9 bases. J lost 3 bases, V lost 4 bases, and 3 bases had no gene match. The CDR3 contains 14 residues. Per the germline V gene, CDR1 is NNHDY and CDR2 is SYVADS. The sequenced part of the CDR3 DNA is TGTGCCAGCAGTCCCGACAGGGGGCAAAAC. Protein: CASSPDRGQN. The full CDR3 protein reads CASSPDRGQNTLYF.

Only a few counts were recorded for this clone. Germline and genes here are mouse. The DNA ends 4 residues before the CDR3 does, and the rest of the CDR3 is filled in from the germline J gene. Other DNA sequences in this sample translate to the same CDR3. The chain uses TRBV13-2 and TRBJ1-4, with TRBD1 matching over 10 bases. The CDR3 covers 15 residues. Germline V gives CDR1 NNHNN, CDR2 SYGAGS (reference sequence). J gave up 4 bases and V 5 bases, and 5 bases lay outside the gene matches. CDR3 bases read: TGTGCCAGCGGAGACAGGGGGCAGGGCAACGAA. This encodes CASGDRGQGNE. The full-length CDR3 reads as CASGDRGQGNERLFF.

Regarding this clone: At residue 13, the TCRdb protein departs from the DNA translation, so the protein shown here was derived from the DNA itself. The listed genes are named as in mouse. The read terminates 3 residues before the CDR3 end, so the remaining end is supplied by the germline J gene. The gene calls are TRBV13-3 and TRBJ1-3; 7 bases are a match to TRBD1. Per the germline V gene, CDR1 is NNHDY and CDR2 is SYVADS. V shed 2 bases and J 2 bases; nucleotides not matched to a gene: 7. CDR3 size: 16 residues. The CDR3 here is CASSEPSGTAGNTLYF. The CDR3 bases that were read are TGTGCCAGCAGTGAGCCTTCCGGGACAGCTGGAAATACG.

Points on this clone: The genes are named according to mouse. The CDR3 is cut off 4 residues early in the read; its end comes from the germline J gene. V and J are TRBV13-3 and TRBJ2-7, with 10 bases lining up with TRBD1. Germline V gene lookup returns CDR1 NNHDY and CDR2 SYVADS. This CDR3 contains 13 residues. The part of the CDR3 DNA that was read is TGTGCCAGCAATTCCGGGACAGGGGAT. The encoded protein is CASNSGTGD. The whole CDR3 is CASNSGTGDEQYF.

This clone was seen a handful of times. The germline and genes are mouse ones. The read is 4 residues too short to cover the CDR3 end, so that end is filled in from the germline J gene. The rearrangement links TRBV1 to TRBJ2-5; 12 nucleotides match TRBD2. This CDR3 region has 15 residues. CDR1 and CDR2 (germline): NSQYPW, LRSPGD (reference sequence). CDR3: CTCSASGLGGDTQYF. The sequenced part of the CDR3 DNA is TGCACCTGCAGTGCGTCGGGACTGGGGGGTGAC.

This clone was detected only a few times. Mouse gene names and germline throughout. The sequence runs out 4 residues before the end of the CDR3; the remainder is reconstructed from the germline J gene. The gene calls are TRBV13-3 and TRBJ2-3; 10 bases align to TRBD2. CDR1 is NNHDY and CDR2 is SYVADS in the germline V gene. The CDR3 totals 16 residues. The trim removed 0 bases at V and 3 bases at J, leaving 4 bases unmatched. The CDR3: CASSDAGGAKAETLYF. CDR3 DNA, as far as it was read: TGTGCCAGCAGTGATGCTGGGGGGGCGAAGGCAGAA.

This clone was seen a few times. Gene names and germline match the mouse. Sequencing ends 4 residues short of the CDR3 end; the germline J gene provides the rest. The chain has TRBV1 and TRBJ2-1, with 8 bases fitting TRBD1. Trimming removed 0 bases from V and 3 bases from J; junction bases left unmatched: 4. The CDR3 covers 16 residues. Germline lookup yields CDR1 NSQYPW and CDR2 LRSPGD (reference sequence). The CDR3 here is CTCSAEGQGAYAEQFF. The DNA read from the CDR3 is TGCACCTGCAGTGCAGAGGGTCAGGGGGCCTATGCT.

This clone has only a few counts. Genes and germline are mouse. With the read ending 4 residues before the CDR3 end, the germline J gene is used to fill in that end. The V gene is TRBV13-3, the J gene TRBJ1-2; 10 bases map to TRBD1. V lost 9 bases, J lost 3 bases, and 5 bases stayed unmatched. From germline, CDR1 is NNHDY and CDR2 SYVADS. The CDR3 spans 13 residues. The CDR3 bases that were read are TGTGCCACCCGGGGACAGGGGTACTCC. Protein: CATRGQGYS. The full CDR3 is CATRGQGYSDYTF.

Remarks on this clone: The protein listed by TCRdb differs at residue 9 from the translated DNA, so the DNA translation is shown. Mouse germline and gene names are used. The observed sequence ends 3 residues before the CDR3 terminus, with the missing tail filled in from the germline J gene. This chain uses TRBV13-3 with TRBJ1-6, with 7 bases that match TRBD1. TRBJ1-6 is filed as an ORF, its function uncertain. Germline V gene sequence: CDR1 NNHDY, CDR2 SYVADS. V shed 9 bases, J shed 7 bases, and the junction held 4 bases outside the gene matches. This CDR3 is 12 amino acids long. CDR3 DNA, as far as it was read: TGTGCCACACAGGGGAAGAATTCGCCC. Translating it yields CATQGKNSP. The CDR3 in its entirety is CATQGKNSPLYF.

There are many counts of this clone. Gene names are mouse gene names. CDR3 DNA (partial): TGTGCCAGCAGCGCCCCGGGACAGAACAACGAA. This encodes CASSAPGQNNE. The full CDR3 protein is CASSAPGQNNERLFF. The rearrangement uses TRBV13-3 and TRBJ1-4; 7 nucleotides align to TRBD1. The read halts 4 residues ahead of the CDR3 end, with the missing end drawn from the germline J gene. The CDR3 consists of 15 residues. The V segment lost 5 bases and the J segment 4 bases; nucleotides outside the gene matches: 8. CDR1 NNHDY and CDR2 SYVADS come from the germline V gene.

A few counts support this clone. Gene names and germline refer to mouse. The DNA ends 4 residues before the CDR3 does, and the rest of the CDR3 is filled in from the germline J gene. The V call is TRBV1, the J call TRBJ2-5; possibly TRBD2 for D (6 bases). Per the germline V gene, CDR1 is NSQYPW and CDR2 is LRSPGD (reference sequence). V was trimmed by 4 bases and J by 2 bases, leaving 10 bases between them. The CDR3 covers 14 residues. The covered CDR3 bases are TGCACCTGCAGTGTGACTGGAGCCCAAGAC. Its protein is CTCSVTGAQD. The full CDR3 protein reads CTCSVTGAQDTQYF.

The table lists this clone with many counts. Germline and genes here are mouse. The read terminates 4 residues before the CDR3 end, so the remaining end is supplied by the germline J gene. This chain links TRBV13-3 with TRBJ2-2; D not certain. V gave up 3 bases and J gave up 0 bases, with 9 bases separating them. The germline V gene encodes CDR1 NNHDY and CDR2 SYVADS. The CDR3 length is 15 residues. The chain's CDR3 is CASSAEVPNTGQLYF. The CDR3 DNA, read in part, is TGTGCCAGCAGTGCCGAGGTTCCAAACACCGGG.

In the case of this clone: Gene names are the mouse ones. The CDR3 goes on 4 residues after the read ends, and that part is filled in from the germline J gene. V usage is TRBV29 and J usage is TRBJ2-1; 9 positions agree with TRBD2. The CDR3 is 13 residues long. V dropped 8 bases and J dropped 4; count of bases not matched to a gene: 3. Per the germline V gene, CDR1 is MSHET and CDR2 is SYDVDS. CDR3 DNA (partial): TGTGCTAGCGGGGACTGGGCGTATGCT. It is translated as CASGDWAYA. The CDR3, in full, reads CASGDWAYAEQFF.

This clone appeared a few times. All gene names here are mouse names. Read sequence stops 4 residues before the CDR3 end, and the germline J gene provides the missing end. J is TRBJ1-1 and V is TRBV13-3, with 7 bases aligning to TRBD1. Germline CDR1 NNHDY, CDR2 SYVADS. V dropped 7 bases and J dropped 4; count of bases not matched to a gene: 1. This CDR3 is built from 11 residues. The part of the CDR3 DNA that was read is TGTGCCAGCTACAGGGGCACA. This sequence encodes CASYRGT. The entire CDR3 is CASYRGTEVFF.

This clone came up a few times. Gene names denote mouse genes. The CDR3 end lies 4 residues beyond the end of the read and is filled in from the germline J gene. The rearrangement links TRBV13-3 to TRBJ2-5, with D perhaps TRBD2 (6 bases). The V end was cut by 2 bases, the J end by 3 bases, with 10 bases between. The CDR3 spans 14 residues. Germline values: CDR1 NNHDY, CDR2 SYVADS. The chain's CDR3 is CASSEVGVQDTQYF. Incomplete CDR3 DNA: TGTGCCAGCAGTGAGGTGGGGGTACAAGAC. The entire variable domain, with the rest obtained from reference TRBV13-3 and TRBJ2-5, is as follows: EAAVTQSPRSKVAVTGGKVTLSCHQTNNHDYMYWYRQDTGHGLRLIHYSYVADSTEKGDIPDGYKASRPSQENFSLILELASLSQTAVYFCASSEVGVQDTQYFGPGTRLLVL.

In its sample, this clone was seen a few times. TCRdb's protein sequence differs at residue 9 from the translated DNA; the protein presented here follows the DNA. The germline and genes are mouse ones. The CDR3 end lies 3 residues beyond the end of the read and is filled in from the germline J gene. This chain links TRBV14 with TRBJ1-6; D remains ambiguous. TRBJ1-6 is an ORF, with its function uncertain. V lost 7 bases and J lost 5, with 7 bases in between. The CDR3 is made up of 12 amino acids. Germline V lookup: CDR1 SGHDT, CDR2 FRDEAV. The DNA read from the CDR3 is TGTGCCAGCGCGGTGGATAATTCGCCC. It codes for CASAVDNSP. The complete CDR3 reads CASAVDNSPLYF.

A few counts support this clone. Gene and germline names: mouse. CDR3 DNA, as far as it was read: TGTGCCAGCGGTGCCACTGGGGGTGCAAACACCGGG. Amino acid sequence: CASGATGGANTG. The whole CDR3 reads CASGATGGANTGQLYF. The V and J genes are TRBV13-2 and TRBJ2-2, with 8 bases identical to TRBD2. The read ends 4 residues early relative to the CDR3; the germline J gene fills the gap. This CDR3 contains 16 residues. V dropped 3 bases and J dropped 0; count of bases not matched to a gene: 4. Germline CDR1 is NNHNN and CDR2 is SYGAGS (reference sequence).

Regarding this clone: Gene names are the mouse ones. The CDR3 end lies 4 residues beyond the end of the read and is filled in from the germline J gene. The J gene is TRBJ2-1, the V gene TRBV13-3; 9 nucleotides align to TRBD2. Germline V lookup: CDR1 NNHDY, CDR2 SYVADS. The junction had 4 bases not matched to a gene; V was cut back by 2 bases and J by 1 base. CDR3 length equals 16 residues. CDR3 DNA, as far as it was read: TGTGCCAGCAGTGACCTGGGGGGGGTAAACTATGCT. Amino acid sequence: CASSDLGGVNYA. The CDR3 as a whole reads CASSDLGGVNYAEQFF.

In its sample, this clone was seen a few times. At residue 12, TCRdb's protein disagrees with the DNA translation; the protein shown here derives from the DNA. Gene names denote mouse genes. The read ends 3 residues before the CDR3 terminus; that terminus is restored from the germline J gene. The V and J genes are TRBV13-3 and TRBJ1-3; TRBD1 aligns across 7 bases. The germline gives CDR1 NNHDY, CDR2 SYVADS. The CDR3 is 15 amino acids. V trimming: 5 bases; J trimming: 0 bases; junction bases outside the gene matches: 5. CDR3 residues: CASSLGTVSGNTLYF. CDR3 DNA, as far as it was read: TGTGCCAGCAGCCTTGGGACAGTTTCTGGAAATACG.

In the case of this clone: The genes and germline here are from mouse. Partial CDR3 DNA: TGTGCCAGCAGGGGGGACTGGGGGCGC. Amino acid sequence: CASRGDWGR. The entire CDR3 reads CASRGDWGRDYTF. The chain employs TRBV13-3 and TRBJ1-2, with a possible D match to TRBD1 (6 bases). The sequence runs out 4 residues before the end of the CDR3; the remainder is reconstructed from the germline J gene. Looked up from germline, CDR1 is NNHDY and CDR2 is SYVADS. This CDR3 contains 13 residues.

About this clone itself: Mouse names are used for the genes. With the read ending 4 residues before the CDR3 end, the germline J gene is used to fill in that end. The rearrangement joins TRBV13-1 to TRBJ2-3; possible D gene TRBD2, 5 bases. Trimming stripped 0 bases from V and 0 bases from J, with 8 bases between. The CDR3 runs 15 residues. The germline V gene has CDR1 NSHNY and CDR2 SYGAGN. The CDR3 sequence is CASSDVMGSAETLYF. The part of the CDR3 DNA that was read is TGTGCCAGCAGTGATGTCATGGGGAGTGCAGAA.

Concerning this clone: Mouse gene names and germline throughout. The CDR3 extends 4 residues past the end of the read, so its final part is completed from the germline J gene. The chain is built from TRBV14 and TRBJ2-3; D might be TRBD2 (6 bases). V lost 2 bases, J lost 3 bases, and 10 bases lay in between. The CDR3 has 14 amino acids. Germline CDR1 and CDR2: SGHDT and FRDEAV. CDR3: CASSLFGGAETLYF. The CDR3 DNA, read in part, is TGTGCCAGCAGTTTGTTTGGGGGAGCAGAA.

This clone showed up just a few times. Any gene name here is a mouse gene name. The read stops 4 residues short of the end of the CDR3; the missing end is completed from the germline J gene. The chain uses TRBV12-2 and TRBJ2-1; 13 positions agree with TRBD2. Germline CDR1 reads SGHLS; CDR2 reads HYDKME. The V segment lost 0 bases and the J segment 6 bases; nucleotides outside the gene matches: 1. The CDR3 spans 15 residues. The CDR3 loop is CASSLGTGGVAEQFF. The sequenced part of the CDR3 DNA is TGTGCCAGCTCTCTCGGGACTGGGGGGGTTGCT.

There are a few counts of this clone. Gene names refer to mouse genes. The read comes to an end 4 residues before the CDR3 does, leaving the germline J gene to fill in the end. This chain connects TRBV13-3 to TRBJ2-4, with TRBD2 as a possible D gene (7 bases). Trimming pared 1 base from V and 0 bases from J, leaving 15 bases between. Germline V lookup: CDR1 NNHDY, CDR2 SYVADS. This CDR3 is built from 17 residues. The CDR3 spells CASSDWAWGQSQNTLYF. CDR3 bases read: TGTGCCAGCAGTGATTGGGCCTGGGGGCAGAGTCAAAAC.

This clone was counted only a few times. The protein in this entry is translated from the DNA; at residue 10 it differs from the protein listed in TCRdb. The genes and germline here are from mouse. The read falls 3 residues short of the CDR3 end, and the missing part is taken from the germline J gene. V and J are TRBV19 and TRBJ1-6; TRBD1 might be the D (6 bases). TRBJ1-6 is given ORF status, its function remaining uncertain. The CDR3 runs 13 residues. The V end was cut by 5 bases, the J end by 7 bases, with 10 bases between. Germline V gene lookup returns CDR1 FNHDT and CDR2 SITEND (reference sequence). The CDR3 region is CASSRDTNSPLYF. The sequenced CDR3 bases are TGTGCCAGCAGCCGGGACACCAATTCGCCC.

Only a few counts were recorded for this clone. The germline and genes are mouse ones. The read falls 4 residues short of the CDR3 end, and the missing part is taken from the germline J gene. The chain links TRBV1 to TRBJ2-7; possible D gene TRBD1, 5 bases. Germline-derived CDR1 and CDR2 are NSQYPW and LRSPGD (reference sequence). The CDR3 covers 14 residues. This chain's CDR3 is CTCSADIQIYEQYF. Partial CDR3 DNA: TGCACCTGCAGTGCGGACATCCAGATATAT.

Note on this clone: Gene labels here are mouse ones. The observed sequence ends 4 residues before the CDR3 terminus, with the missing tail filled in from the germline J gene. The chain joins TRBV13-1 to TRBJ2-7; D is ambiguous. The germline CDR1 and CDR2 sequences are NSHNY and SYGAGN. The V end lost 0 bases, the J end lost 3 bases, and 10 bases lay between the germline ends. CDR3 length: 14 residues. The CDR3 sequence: CASSDASQNYEQYF. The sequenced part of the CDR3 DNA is TGTGCCAGCAGTGATGCATCCCAGAACTAT.